This is a list of T cell receptor beta chains from one sample in a study of OX40 agonist ivuxolimab in advanced cancers. Here immunoSEQ multiplex PCR was the method, and the copy in TCRdb shows in-frame clones only, minus some. Here the sample spans 45,000 to 65,000 clones, 75% to 90% being singletons. The material was CD4+ or CD8+ T cells sorted from blood, obtained in a trial of the OX40 agonist ivuxolimab. These TCRs come from an adult with an advanced solid tumor such as melanoma, head and neck, liver or kidney cancer. Each CDR3 is given with its conserved first and last residue. Clone size is not always given. Where it is, it says once, few, many or a class for expanded clones.

V gene	clone size	J gene	CDR3 protein
TRBV5-6	.	TRBJ1-4	CASSFGQGGGEKLFF
TRBV7-9	.	TRBJ2-5	CASSLESTSGAETQYF
TRBV5-1	.	TRBJ1-3	CASSLEGNSGNTIYF
TRBV6-4	.	TRBJ2-3	CASSPTSGATTDTQYF
TRBV4-1	.	TRBJ2-3	CASSIRGVVGGNTQYF
TRBV4-1	.	TRBJ2-2	CASSQVWHKTGYPGELFF
TRBV10-3	.	TRBJ2-3	CATGTPPGDTQYF
TRBV10-3	.	TRBJ2-7	CAISADRTNTEQYF
TRBV4-1	few	TRBJ1-3	CASSQSPGQGGGNTIYF
TRBV7-6	.	TRBJ2-1	CASSLVGPSYNEQFF
TRBV27	.	TRBJ1-5	CASRIQGEGQPQHF
TRBV29-1	.	TRBJ2-2	CSVIGEGRYTGELFF
TRBV7-8	.	TRBJ2-3	CASSLAPAGGVESQYF
TRBV5-6	few	TRBJ2-3	CASSYGTSGGDTQYF
TRBV6-1	.	TRBJ1-2	CASTLRTGISYGYTF
TRBV5-4	.	TRBJ2-7	CASSQGQRYEQYF
TRBV19	.	TRBJ1-1	CASSARGQGTEAFF
TRBV19	few	TRBJ1-5	CASSMEGRYQPQHF
TRBV5-1	.	TRBJ1-2	CASSLGTNYGYTF
TRBV28	.	TRBJ2-1	CASSLRLAGGDYNEQFF
TRBV6-1	.	TRBJ2-1	CASRTGMYYNEQFF
TRBV9	.	TRBJ1-3	CASSVGGAQGNTIYF
TRBV2	.	TRBJ2-3	CASSEIGTASTDTQYF
TRBV11-1	.	TRBJ2-3	CASSSTQPGAQYF